The rows below give T cell receptor beta chains drawn from one sample of a study of neoadjuvant nivolumab and ipilimumab in lung cancer. Clones were sequenced by immunoSEQ multiplex PCR, and TCRdb holds only the in-frame ones, with some missing. Among about 10,000 clones, over 75% were seen once, and the ten largest hold more than 3%. Material: peripheral blood, obtained before neoadjuvant nivolumab, alone or with ipilimumab. Receptors were obtained from an adult with non-small cell lung cancer. Both conserved end residues are part of each CDR3. Fields, in order: V gene, J gene, D gene, CDR3 protein. A D gene is named only where the DNA matches it firmly.

>TRBV6-6|TRBJ2-7|TRBD1
CASSPPGQSYEQYF
>TRBV6-1|TRBJ2-7|NA
CASSSPRRGTYEQYF
>TRBV2|TRBJ2-2|NA
CASSVATGELFF
>TRBV19|TRBJ1-1|TRBD1
CASSMGQLNTEAFF
>TRBV6-1|TRBJ1-1|TRBD1
CASSSDRGLEAFF
>TRBV11-2|TRBJ2-7|NA
CASSNRGTYEQYF
>TRBV10-2|TRBJ1-5|NA
CASSETQRGGQPQHF
>TRBV18|TRBJ2-2|NA
CASSPLKGANTGELFF
>TRBV5-1|TRBJ2-3|NA
CASSLTGKSTDTQYF
>TRBV11-3|TRBJ2-7|NA
CASSLGSYEQYF
>TRBV28|TRBJ1-4|TRBD1
CASSFGGTGGGNEKLFF
>TRBV6-4|TRBJ1-2|NA
CASSDSEATGYTF
>TRBV5-5|TRBJ2-7|NA
CASSLDGSYEQYF
>TRBV10-3|TRBJ2-2|TRBD2
CAISELGTSGPGELFF
>TRBV10-2|TRBJ1-2|NA
CASSQVRYGYTF
>TRBV9|TRBJ2-1|NA
CASSPWSGSSYNEQFF
>TRBV9|TRBJ2-7|TRBD2
CASSHDLGLGGNEQYF
>TRBV9|TRBJ2-1|TRBD1
CASSRPGATRGYNEQFF
>TRBV7-9|TRBJ2-1|NA
CASSLGLGLAEEQFF
>TRBV7-7|TRBJ2-5|NA
CASSSSSSETQYF
>TRBV5-5|TRBJ2-5|NA
CASSLANVQGETQYF
>TRBV28|TRBJ2-3|NA
CASNLGRGAQYF
>TRBV7-9|TRBJ2-1|TRBD1
CASSPDRGVYNEQFF
>TRBV2|TRBJ2-1|TRBD2
CASIPGLAAMHEQFF
>TRBV7-9|TRBJ1-5|NA
CASSLGTLDVNQPQHF